One sample yielded the 6 T cell receptor beta chains listed below, sequenced in a study of T cell responses to AZD1222 COVID-19 vaccine. Using immunoSEQ multiplex PCR, the repertoire was profiled, and TCRdb retains in-frame clones only, with some absent. The sample has more than 150,000 clones; around 94% are singletons. Sample: peripheral blood, taken 28 days after the second AZD1222 dose. The origin of the receptors is an adult who received the AZD1222 COVID-19 vaccine.

This clone has just one count. This sequence joins TRBV6-5 and TRBJ2-7; D uncertain. This CDR3 contains 11 residues. The germline gives CDR1 MNHEY, CDR2 SVGAGI. V was cut by 7 bases and J by 6 bases, with 10 bases left in between. The CDR3 DNA is TGTGCCAGCAAAATCGTAGGCGAGCAGTACTTC. It is translated as CASKIVGEQYF.

This chain joins TRBV5-1 and TRBJ2-1; TRBD1 aligns across 7 bases. The CDR3 contains 14 residues. Losses at the gene ends were 0 bases for V and 4 bases for J; bases not matched to a gene: 1. Germline CDR1 is SGHRS and CDR2 is YFSETQ. DNA for the CDR3: TGCGCCAGCAGCTTGGGGGACAGTTACAATGAGCAGTTCTTC. Translating gives CASSLGDSYNEQFF.

The rearrangement links TRBV9 to TRBJ2-2; D gene ambiguous. The CDR3 loop spans 15 amino acids. Trimming took 2 bases from V and 2 from J, leaving 10 bases between them. CDR1 SGDLS and CDR2 YYNGEE come from the germline V gene. Here the CDR3 DNA reads TGTGCCAGCAGCGTCGGGCTAGTCAACACCGGGGAGCTGTTTTTT. Translated: CASSVGLVNTGELFF.

V gene TRBV29-1 combines with J gene TRBJ2-2; D not resolved. V shed 7 bases and J shed 0 bases, with 12 bases lying between them. CDR1 is SQVTM and CDR2 is ANQGSEA in the germline V gene. This CDR3 has 14 amino acids. As DNA, the CDR3 is TGCAGCGCTCAGGCGTCCCCGAACACCGGGGAGCTGTTTTTT. It specifies CSAQASPNTGELFF.

J is TRBJ1-1 and V is TRBV11-2; D perhaps matches TRBD1 (6 bases). The V end lost 0 bases, the J end lost 0 bases, and 11 bases lay between the germline ends. The CDR3 totals 16 residues. The germline V gene has CDR1 SGHAT and CDR2 FQNNGV. CDR3: CASSLDPRQVNTEAFF. CDR3 nucleotide sequence: TGTGCCAGCAGCTTAGATCCTCGACAGGTGAACACTGAAGCTTTCTTT.

This clone was seen a single time. The chain employs TRBV27 and TRBJ1-2, with D tentatively TRBD1 (5 bases). The CDR3 extends over 14 amino acids. V dropped 5 bases and J dropped 8 bases, with 18 bases sitting between them. Germline V CDR1 and CDR2: MNHEY, SMNVEV (reference sequence). Here the CDR3 DNA reads TGTGCCAGCAGTCCGACAAATCGGGGACCCGGCTACACCTTC. Protein product: CASSPTNRGPGYTF.